The 29 T cell receptor beta chains below were found in one sample sequenced in a study of OX40 agonist ivuxolimab in advanced cancers. Library method: the immunoSEQ multiplex PCR assay. Held by TCRdb, this immuneACCESS table contains in-frame sequences only and omits some clones. Under half of the omission traces to an unresolved V gene where checked; the cause of the rest is unknown. The sample table lists 80,000 to 100,000 clones, more than 85% of them with a count of one. The leading ten clones occupy 0.82% of the sample. The material was CD4+ or CD8+ T cells sorted from blood, obtained in a trial of the OX40 agonist ivuxolimab. The receptor source for this set is an adult with an advanced solid tumor such as melanoma, head and neck, liver or kidney cancer.

The V call is TRBV30, the J call TRBJ1-1; the match to TRBD1 covers 7 bases. This CDR3 comprises 13 residues. In germline, CDR1 is GTSNPN, CDR2 SVGIG (reference sequence). Trimming cost V 2 bases and J 1 base; bases outside gene matches: 1. CDR3 residues: CAWSRQGNTEAFF. CDR3 DNA sequence: TGTGCCTGGAGTAGACAGGGGAACACTGAAGCTTTCTTT. The full variable domain, completed using reference TRBV30 and TRBJ1-1, is SQTIHQWPATLVQPVGSPLSLECTVEGTSNPNLYWYRQAAGRGLQLLFYSVGIGQISSEVPQNLSASRPQDRQFILSSKKLLLSDSGFYLCAWSRQGNTEAFFGQGTRLTVV.

The chain uses TRBV4-1 and TRBJ2-1, with TRBD2 matching over 7 bases. Germline loops: CDR1 MGHRA, CDR2 YSYEKL. The CDR3 length is 16 residues. V trimming: 7 bases; J trimming: 2 bases; junction bases outside the gene matches: 11. The CDR3 coding sequence is TGCGCCAGCACCAAAGAGGGAGGGCGGGCCTACAATGAGCAGTTCTTC. It codes for CASTKEGGRAYNEQFF.

This clone was seen a handful of times. V is TRBV5-4 and J is TRBJ1-2; D remains ambiguous. Germline V gene data show CDR1 as SGHNT and CDR2 as YYREEE (reference sequence). V lost 5 bases and J lost 4, with 12 bases in between. The CDR3 spans 13 residues. For the CDR3, the DNA is TGTGCCAGCAGTGGGGAACCCATCTATGGCTACACCTTC. This gives the protein CASSGEPIYGYTF.

The CDR3 DNA sequence: TGTGCCAGCAGTTACCCCCTTGGACAGGGCTATGGCTACACCTTC. This gives the protein CASSYPLGQGYGYTF. The chain is built from TRBV6-5 and TRBJ1-2; 8 positions match TRBD1. Unmatched junction bases numbered 6, after V lost 2 bases and J lost 4 bases. There are 15 residues in the CDR3. CDR1 is MNHEY and CDR2 is SVGAGI in the germline V gene.

J is TRBJ1-5 and V is TRBV30; maybe TRBD1 (6 bases). Germline V gene lookup returns CDR1 GTSNPN and CDR2 SVGIG (reference sequence). The CDR3 has 15 amino acids. V lost 1 base, J lost 0 bases, and 10 bases lay in between. CDR3 coding DNA: TGTGCCTGGAGTGGACAGGTATATAGCAATCAGCCCCAGCATTTT. Amino acids: CAWSGQVYSNQPQHF.

This clone was detected once. The chain uses TRBV19 and TRBJ1-1, with 8 bases identical to TRBD1. With V trimmed by 8 bases and J by 4 bases, 9 bases remained unmatched. The CDR3 runs to 14 residues. Germline CDR1 and CDR2: LNHDA and SQIVND (reference sequence). CDR3 in amino acids: CASRTYRGTTEAFF. The CDR3 region has the DNA TGTGCCAGTCGGACTTACAGGGGGACCACTGAAGCTTTCTTT.

This clone appeared a single time. V gene TRBV19 combines with J gene TRBJ2-3; 9 nucleotides match TRBD2. There are 13 residues in the CDR3. The germline gives CDR1 LNHDA, CDR2 SQIVND (reference sequence). The V and J ends lost 11 bases and 4 bases, in that order; junction bases with no gene match: 7. The CDR3 protein is CASKIAGADTQYF. The DNA for the CDR3 is TGTGCCTCCAAGATAGCGGGAGCAGATACGCAGTATTTT. Full variable domain (remainder filled in from reference TRBV19 and TRBJ2-3): DGGITQSPKYLFRKEGQNVTLSCEQNLNHDAMYWYRQDPGQGLRLIYYSQIVNDFQKGDIAEGYSVSREKKESFPLTVTSAQKNPTAFYLCASKIAGADTQYFGPGTRLTVL.

This chain links TRBV6-1 with TRBJ2-1; 8 nucleotides match TRBD2. Germline CDR1 MNHNS, CDR2 SASEGT. The CDR3 extends over 15 amino acids. Trimming removed 6 bases from V and 8 bases from J; junction bases left unmatched: 12. CDR3 sequence: CASRRDPAGVDEQFF. DNA of the CDR3: TGTGCCAGCAGAAGGGACCCAGCGGGAGTCGATGAGCAGTTCTTC.

The chain carries TRBV14 and TRBJ1-6, with D uncertain. Germline V gene sequence: CDR1 SGHDN, CDR2 FVKESK. V was pared by 2 bases and J by 0 bases, with 2 bases between. CDR3 size: 14 residues. The CDR3 bases are TGTGCCAGCAGCCAAAGCTCCTATAATTCACCCCTCCACTTT. As protein: CASSQSSYNSPLHF.

This chain links TRBV6-5 with TRBJ2-5; TRBD2 matches 10 bases. CDR3 length equals 15 residues. Per germline, CDR1 MNHEY and CDR2 SVGAGI. Trimming at V came to 0 bases and at J to 5 bases, leaving 3 bases not matched to a gene. CDR3 residues: CASSYSAGGPETQYF. DNA for the CDR3: TGTGCCAGCAGTTACTCAGCGGGAGGGCCGGAGACCCAGTACTTC.

This rearrangement joins TRBV19 to TRBJ1-5; TRBD1 might be the D (5 bases). The CDR3 contains 15 residues. V was pared by 5 bases and J by 2 bases, with 13 bases between. Germline V gene data show CDR1 as LNHDA and CDR2 as SQIVND (reference sequence). In DNA, the CDR3 is TGTGCCAGTAGTGACCGGGACGCACGCAATCAGCCCCAGCATTTT. This encodes CASSDRDARNQPQHF.

The rearrangement uses TRBV30 and TRBJ1-2, with D unclear. Germline V CDR1 and CDR2: GTSNPN, SVGIG (reference sequence). The CDR3 loop spans 12 amino acids. Deletions cut 1 base from V and 8 bases from J, with 11 bases between. The CDR3 DNA is TGTGCCTGGAGTGGGTCACACGTGGGCTACACCTTC. Its protein product is CAWSGSHVGYTF.

This clone appeared once. The V call is TRBV28, the J call TRBJ1-4; TRBD1 agrees at 9 bases. From germline, CDR1 is MDHEN and CDR2 SYDVKM. CDR3 length: 14 residues. The V gene end was trimmed by 5 bases and the J gene end by 8 bases; junction bases not matched to a gene: 6. The CDR3 region is CASSTGQGLEKLFF. The DNA for the CDR3 is TGTGCCAGCAGTACGGGACAGGGTTTAGAAAAACTGTTTTTT.

The chain couples TRBV6-6 to TRBJ1-5; no definite D call. V was pared by 0 bases and J by 6 bases, with 12 bases between. Per the germline V gene, CDR1 is MNHNY and CDR2 is SVGAGI (reference sequence). This CDR3 is built from 15 residues. The chain's CDR3 is CASSYSVQQTQPQHF. Written as DNA, the CDR3 is TGTGCCAGCAGTTACTCCGTACAGCAAACTCAGCCCCAGCATTTT.

The V and J genes are TRBV7-2 and TRBJ2-7, with TRBD2 matching over 7 bases. The CDR3 length is 14 residues. V was clipped by 2 bases and J by 2 bases; unmatched bases: 3. Per the germline V gene, CDR1 is SGHTA and CDR2 is FQGNSA. The CDR3 coding sequence is TGTGCCAGCAGCTTAAGGACTAGGGCCTACGAGCAGTACTTC. Translated, it gives CASSLRTRAYEQYF.

This chain joins TRBV5-1 and TRBJ2-7, with TRBD2 matching 10 bases. Germline CDR1 and CDR2: SGHRS and YFSETQ. This CDR3 spans 15 amino acids. J gave up 3 bases and V 5 bases, and 8 bases lay outside the gene matches. The CDR3 DNA reads TGCGCCAGCAGGGGTAGTAGCGGGAGGATCTACGAGCAGTACTTC. Amino acid sequence: CASRGSSGRIYEQYF.

V usage is TRBV5-1 and J usage is TRBJ1-2; 9 nucleotides line up with TRBD1. In germline, CDR1 is SGHRS, CDR2 YFSETQ. The CDR3 has 19 residues. After removal of 4 bases from V and 2 bases from J, the junction contained 18 bases not matched to a gene. CDR3 amino acids: CASSRDPLGQGQQNYGYTF. The CDR3 DNA sequence: TGCGCCAGCAGCCGTGATCCATTGGGACAGGGTCAGCAGAACTATGGCTACACCTTC.

The V call is TRBV28, the J call TRBJ1-5; D ambiguous. Germline assignment: CDR1 MDHEN and CDR2 SYDVKM. Trimming stripped 7 bases from V and 1 base from J, with 11 bases between. This CDR3 has 14 residues. The CDR3 bases are TGTGCCAGCAATTCGGGAGGGAGCAATCAGCCCCAGCATTTT. Amino acid sequence: CASNSGGSNQPQHF. Using reference TRBV28 and TRBJ1-5 for the parts outside the CDR3, the full variable domain is DVKVTQSSRYLVKRTGEKVFLECVQDMDHENMFWYRQDPGLGLRLIYFSYDVKMKEKGDIPEGYSVSREKKERFSLILESASTNQTSMYLCASNSGGSNQPQHFGDGTRLSIL.

The chain joins TRBV4-1 to TRBJ1-4; D unclear. The CDR3 spans 16 residues. Trimming took 1 base from V and 0 from J, leaving 9 bases between them. Germline assignment: CDR1 MGHRA and CDR2 YSYEKL. CDR3: CASSQVVRATNEKLFF. The CDR3 DNA is TGCGCCAGCAGCCAAGTTGTAAGAGCAACTAATGAAAAACTGTTTTTT.

The V gene is TRBV9, the J gene TRBJ2-5, with a possible D match to TRBD1 (5 bases). Germline CDR1 reads SGDLS; CDR2 reads YYNGEE. CDR3 length: 11 amino acids. The germline V and J ends were trimmed by 7 bases and 9 bases, with 13 bases remaining between them. This chain's CDR3 is CASGQMGPQYF. DNA of the CDR3: TGTGCCAGCGGACAAATGGGGCCCCAGTACTTC.

The chain is built from TRBV19 and TRBJ1-2, with D unclear. Germline V CDR1 and CDR2: LNHDA, SQIVND (reference sequence). Trimming pared 5 bases from V and 5 bases from J, leaving 15 bases between. This CDR3 has 14 amino acids. The CDR3, as DNA: TGTGCCAGTAGTCAAACGATAGCTACTTATGGCTACACCTTC. It specifies CASSQTIATYGYTF.

The genes are TRBV5-1 and TRBJ2-1; tentative D call: TRBD1 (5 bases). V was clipped by 0 bases and J by 1 base, with 11 bases between them. CDR1 SGHRS and CDR2 YFSETQ come from the germline V gene. The CDR3 consists of 16 residues. This chain's CDR3 is CASSLAPSGSYNEQFF. CDR3 DNA sequence: TGCGCCAGCAGCTTGGCCCCGTCAGGGTCCTACAATGAGCAGTTCTTC.

This chain uses TRBV6-5 with TRBJ2-1; 9 positions match TRBD2. The CDR3 is made up of 16 amino acids. In germline, CDR1 is MNHEY, CDR2 SVGAGI. Germline trimming cut 0 bases from V and 6 bases from J; bases unmatched to any gene: 6. The CDR3, as DNA: TGTGCCAGCAGTTACTCTGCCAGCGGGAGGCTCAATGAGCAGTTCTTC. This gives the protein CASSYSASGRLNEQFF.

The CDR3: CASSLTGIGGNEQFF. Written as DNA, the CDR3 is TGTGCCAGTAGTCTGACAGGGATCGGGGGCAATGAGCAGTTCTTC. J is TRBJ2-1 and V is TRBV19; D may be TRBD1 (7 bases). CDR3 size: 15 residues. Trimming took 5 bases from V and 6 from J, leaving 17 bases between them. The germline CDR1 and CDR2 sequences are LNHDA and SQIVND (reference sequence).

The V call is TRBV19, the J call TRBJ2-3; TRBD2 matches 9 bases. The CDR3 runs 16 residues. Trimming took 4 bases from V and 3 from J; bases not matched to a gene: 8. The germline V gene encodes CDR1 LNHDA and CDR2 SQIVND (reference sequence). The CDR3 loop reads CASSKSSGRSTDTQYF. CDR3 nucleotide sequence: TGTGCCAGTAGTAAAAGTAGCGGGAGAAGTACAGATACGCAGTATTTT.

This clone was counted only a few times. The rearrangement uses TRBV27 and TRBJ1-4, with 8 bases matching TRBD1. Germline V gene sequence: CDR1 MNHEY, CDR2 SMNVEV (reference sequence). The CDR3 runs 14 residues. V lost 8 bases, J lost 3 bases, and 5 bases stayed unmatched. CDR3 DNA: TGTGCCAGCCGGGGGACAGGAGCTAATGAAAAACTGTTTTTT. It yields the protein CASRGTGANEKLFF.

In this sample, this clone turned up a few times. The V gene is TRBV28, the J gene TRBJ2-4, with 8 bases that match TRBD2. Germline V gene lookup returns CDR1 MDHEN and CDR2 SYDVKM. V dropped 6 bases and J dropped 1; count of bases not matched to a gene: 8. The CDR3 has 16 amino acids. CDR3 in amino acids: CASSLPGLGAKNIQYF. The DNA of the CDR3 is TGTGCCAGCAGCTTGCCGGGACTAGGGGCCAAAAACATTCAGTACTTC.

The chain is built from TRBV7-5 and TRBJ2-1; the table's D call of TRBD2 was not tested on the DNA. TRBV7-5 is listed as a pseudogene. The CDR3 has 14 amino acids. As DNA, the CDR3 is TGTGCCAGAAGCTTAGCGTATGTCTACAATGAGCAGTTCTTC. Translated: CARSLAYVYNEQFF.

The chain has TRBV6-1 and TRBJ2-2; 7 bases agree with TRBD1. J lost 13 bases, V lost 8 bases, and 7 bases had no gene match. In germline, CDR1 is MNHNS, CDR2 SASEGT. The CDR3 consists of 11 residues. CDR3 residues: CASGNRGALFF. CDR3 nucleotides: TGTGCCAGCGGGAACAGGGGAGCGCTGTTTTTT.